The rows below give T cell receptor beta chains drawn from one sample of a study of blood T cells in healthy people across ages. Each CDR3 protein gets one entry after TCRdb re-called the 5' RACE reads with MiXCR. The data hold approximately 810,000 distinct CDR3 sequences, with 29% observed a single time. Sequences were obtained from blood. The receptors were sampled from a woman older than 75 in good health. Each CDR3 is given without its conserved first and last residue. Only some rows state a clone size, as once, few, many or a class for expanded clones.

TRBJ1-2 | NA | TRBV7-9 | ASSNRDTYGYT
TRBJ2-1 | many | TRBV20-1 | SAIPGQGNNEQF
TRBJ1-5 | NA | TRBV19 | ASSSGSSNPPQH
TRBJ2-5 | NA | TRBV7-7 | ASSLGPGGQETQY
TRBJ2-1 | few | TRBV11-3 | ASSLGNGGVDNEQF
TRBJ1-2 | few | TRBV2 | ASNWGQGSENYGYT
TRBJ2-3 | many | TRBV5-1 | ASSLDGTGGSDTQY
TRBJ2-7 | many | TRBV6-2/TRBV6-3 | ASRGTVFYEQY
NA | many | TRBV28 | ATRQGAVEQY
TRBJ2-7 | NA | TRBV20-1 | STLRGGSYNEQY
TRBJ1-1 | few | TRBV28 | ASSGTLHAF
TRBJ1-2 | NA | TRBV3-1 | ASSQGAGINYGYT
TRBJ1-1 | many | TRBV7-2 | ASSFTGILRDTEAF
TRBJ1-2 | few | TRBV5-1 | ASSPSGSNGYT
TRBJ1-2 | NA | TRBV29-1 | SVEDWPGDYGYT
TRBJ2-1 | many | TRBV6-2/TRBV6-3 | ASSNSGGPNEQF
TRBJ2-3 | many | TRBV9 | ASSALGRTSTDTQY
TRBJ1-1 | NA | TRBV7-2 | ASGKAGTNTEAF
TRBJ2-3 | NA | TRBV3-1 | ASSQGTLSSTDTQY
TRBJ1-2 | NA | TRBV3-1 | ASSQGASPRGYGYT
TRBJ2-6 | NA | TRBV6-2/TRBV6-3 | ASRDSGADVLT
TRBJ1-5 | few | TRBV6-5 | ASSYSTRVRPQH
TRBJ2-3 | many | TRBV7-2 | ASSLDGVLDTQY
TRBJ2-5 | NA | TRBV15 | ATSNPSGSSQETQY
TRBJ2-7 | NA | TRBV7-9 | ASSSVSYEQY
TRBJ1-1 | few | TRBV6-2/TRBV6-3 | ASSYSGGRGTEAF
TRBJ2-6 | NA | TRBV21-1 | ASSKGGGDLSGANVLT
TRBJ2-3 | NA | TRBV10-3 | AISDGGSTDTQY
TRBJ1-2 | NA | TRBV12-3/TRBV12-4 | TSSFGGNGYT
TRBJ1-1 | NA | TRBV12-3/TRBV12-4 | ASVQWREGEAF
TRBJ2-4 | many | TRBV28 | ASSLAMGGVDKNIQY
TRBJ1-4 | NA | TRBV20-1 | SARDRRTGHEKLF
TRBJ2-1 | many | TRBV6-1 | ASSVGWRGAYNEQF
TRBJ1-5 | few | TRBV20-1 | SARGWGRNQPQH
TRBJ2-3 | NA | TRBV6-6 | ASTLLAGAPDTQY
TRBJ2-5 | many | TRBV5-5 | ASSLGRGGYQETQY
TRBJ2-3 | NA | TRBV7-8 | ASSLAPSGVQDTQY
TRBJ1-2 | many | TRBV7-2 | ASSFQSLGRDRWLVYGYT
TRBJ1-2 | NA | TRBV7-8 | ASSFRGGGTDGYT
TRBJ1-5 | many | TRBV5-6 | ASSSVRQGQPQH
TRBJ2-5 | many | TRBV20-1 | SARVGETQY
TRBJ2-5 | many | TRBV7-2 | ASSRGQRGVRETQY
TRBJ1-6 | few | TRBV6-1 | ASSGTGVYNSPLH
TRBJ1-6 | many | TRBV7-2 | ASSLAYNSPLH
TRBJ1-1 | NA | TRBV27 | ASSFWGTVAEAF
TRBJ1-2 | many | TRBV6-4 | ASSDSGGRYGYT
TRBJ2-3 | NA | TRBV4-3 | ASSQELMDTQY
TRBJ2-1 | NA | TRBV27 | ASSRGTGSDEQF
TRBJ2-3 | many | TRBV6-2/TRBV6-3 | ASRKSADTQY
TRBJ2-1 | NA | TRBV20-1 | SARVGTSGSDEQF
TRBJ2-1 | many | TRBV2 | ASSSDRGLYNEQF
TRBJ1-5 | once | TRBV2 | ASSRDTVNQPQH
TRBJ2-5 | many | TRBV20-1 | SARHPSGGYQETQY
TRBJ2-1 | NA | TRBV6-6 | ASSYPGTGGPSKQF
TRBJ2-1 | many | TRBV20-1 | SAALVVEQF
TRBJ1-2 | NA | TRBV5-1 | ASSLAGANLYGYT
TRBJ1-5 | many | TRBV6-6 | ASSYKSQGFSNQPQH
TRBJ2-2 | NA | TRBV12-3/TRBV12-4 | ASRTGVVTGERF